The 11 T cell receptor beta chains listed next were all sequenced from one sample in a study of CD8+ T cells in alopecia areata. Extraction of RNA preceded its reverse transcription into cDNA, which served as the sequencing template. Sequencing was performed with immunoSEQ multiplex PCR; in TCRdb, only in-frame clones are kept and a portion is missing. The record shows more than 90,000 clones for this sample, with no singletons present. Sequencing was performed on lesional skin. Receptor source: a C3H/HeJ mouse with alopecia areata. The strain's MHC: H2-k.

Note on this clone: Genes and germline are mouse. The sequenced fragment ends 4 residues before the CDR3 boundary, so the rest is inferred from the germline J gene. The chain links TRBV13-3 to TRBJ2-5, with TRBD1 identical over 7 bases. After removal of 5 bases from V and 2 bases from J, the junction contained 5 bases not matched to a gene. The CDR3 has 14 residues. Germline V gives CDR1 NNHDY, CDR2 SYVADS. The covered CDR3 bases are TGTGCCAGCAGAAGAGCAGGGGGCCAAGAC. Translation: CASRRAGGQD. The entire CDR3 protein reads CASRRAGGQDTQYF.

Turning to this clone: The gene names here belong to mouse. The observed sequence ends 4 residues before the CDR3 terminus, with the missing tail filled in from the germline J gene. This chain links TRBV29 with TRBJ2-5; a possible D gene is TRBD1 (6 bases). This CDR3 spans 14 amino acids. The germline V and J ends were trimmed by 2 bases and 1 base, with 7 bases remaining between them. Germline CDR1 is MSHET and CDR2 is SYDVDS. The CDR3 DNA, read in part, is TGTGCTAGCAGTTTAGAGGGGGACCAAGAC. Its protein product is CASSLEGDQD. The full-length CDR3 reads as CASSLEGDQDTQYF. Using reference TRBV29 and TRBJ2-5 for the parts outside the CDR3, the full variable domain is DMKVTQMPRYLIKRMGENVLLECGQDMSHETMYWYRQDPGLGLQLIYISYDVDSNSEGDIPKGYRVSRKKREHFSLILDSAKTNQTSVYFCASSLEGDQDTQYFGPGTRLLVL.

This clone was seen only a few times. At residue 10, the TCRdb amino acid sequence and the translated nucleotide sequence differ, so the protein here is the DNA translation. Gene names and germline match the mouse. This chain's CDR3 is CASSDFKNSPLYF. The CDR3 bases that were read are TGTGCCAGCAGTGATTTTAAGAATTCGCCC. The V and J genes are TRBV13-3 and TRBJ1-6, with unresolved D. The CDR3 is cut off 3 residues early in the read; its end comes from the germline J gene. TRBJ1-6 is treated as an ORF (open reading frame) with a function not yet certain. The CDR3 consists of 13 residues. The V and J ends lost 1 base and 7 bases respectively, with 6 bases between them. The germline gives CDR1 NNHDY, CDR2 SYVADS.

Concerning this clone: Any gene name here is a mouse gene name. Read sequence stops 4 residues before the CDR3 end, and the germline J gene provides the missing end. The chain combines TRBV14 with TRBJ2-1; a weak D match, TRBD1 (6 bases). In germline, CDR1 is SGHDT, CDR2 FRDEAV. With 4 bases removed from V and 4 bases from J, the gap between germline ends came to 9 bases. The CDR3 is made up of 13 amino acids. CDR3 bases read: TGTGCCAGCAGTCAGGGGATGTATGCT. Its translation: CASSQGMYA. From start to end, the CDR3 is CASSQGMYAEQFF.

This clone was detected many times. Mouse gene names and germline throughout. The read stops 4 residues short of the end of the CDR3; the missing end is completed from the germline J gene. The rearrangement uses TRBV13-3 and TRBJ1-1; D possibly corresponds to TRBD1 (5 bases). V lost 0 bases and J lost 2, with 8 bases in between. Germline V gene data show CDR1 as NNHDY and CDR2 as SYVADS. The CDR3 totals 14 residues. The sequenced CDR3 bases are TGTGCCAGCAGTGATGCCAGGGTTAACACA. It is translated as CASSDARVNT. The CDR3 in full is CASSDARVNTEVFF.

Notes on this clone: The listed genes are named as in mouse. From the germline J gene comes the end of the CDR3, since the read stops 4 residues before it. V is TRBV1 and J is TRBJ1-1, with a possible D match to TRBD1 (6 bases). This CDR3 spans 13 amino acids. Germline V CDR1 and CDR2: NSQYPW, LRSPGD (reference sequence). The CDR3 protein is CTCSAEDRAEVFF. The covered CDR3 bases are TGCACCTGCAGTGCAGAGGACAGAGCA.

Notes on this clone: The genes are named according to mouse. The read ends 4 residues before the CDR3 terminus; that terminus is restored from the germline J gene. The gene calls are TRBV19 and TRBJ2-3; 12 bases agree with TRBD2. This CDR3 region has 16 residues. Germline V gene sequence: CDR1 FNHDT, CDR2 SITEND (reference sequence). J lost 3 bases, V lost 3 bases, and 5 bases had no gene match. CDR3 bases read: TGTGCCAGCAGTACCTTCGGGACTGGGGGGGCAGAA. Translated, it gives CASSTFGTGGAE. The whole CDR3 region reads CASSTFGTGGAETLYF.

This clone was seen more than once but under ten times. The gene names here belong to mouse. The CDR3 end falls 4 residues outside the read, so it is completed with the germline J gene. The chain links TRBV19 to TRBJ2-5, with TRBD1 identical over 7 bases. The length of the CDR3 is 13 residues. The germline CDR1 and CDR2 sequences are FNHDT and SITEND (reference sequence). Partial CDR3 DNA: TGTGCCAGCAGAATCACAGGGGATGAC. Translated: CASRITGDD. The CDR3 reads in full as CASRITGDDTQYF.

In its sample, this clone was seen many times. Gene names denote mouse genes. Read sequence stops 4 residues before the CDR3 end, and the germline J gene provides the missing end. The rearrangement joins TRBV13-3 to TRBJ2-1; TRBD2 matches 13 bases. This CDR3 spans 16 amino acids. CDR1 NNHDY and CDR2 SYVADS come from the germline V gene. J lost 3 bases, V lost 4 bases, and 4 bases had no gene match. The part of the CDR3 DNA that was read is TGTGCCAGCAGTTGGACTGGGGGGGCCTCCTATGCT. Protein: CASSWTGGASYA. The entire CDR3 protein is CASSWTGGASYAEQFF.

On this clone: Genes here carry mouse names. The CDR3 loop reads CASSSPPGDINERLFF. The DNA read from the CDR3 is TGTGCAAGCAGCTCCCCTCCCGGGGACATCAACGAA. The chain recombines TRBV16 with TRBJ1-4; maybe TRBD1 (6 bases). The read terminates 4 residues ahead of where the CDR3 ends, so the germline J gene completes it. Trimming took off 4 bases at V and 4 bases at J, with 16 bases between the two ends. The CDR3 spans 16 residues. Germline V gene sequence: CDR1 SGHSA, CDR2 FRNQAP.

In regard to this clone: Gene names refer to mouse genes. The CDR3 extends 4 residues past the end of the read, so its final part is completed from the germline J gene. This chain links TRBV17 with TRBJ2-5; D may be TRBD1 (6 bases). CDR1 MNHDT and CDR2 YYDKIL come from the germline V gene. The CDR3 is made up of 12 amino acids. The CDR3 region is CASSSQGDTQYF. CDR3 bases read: TGTGCTAGCAGTAGTCAGGGGGAC.